This record looks at one T cell receptor (beta chain) sequence and its context. What antigen it recognizes has not been identified. Base quality data are lacking; no much larger clone is found one base away. Peripheral blood CD8+ and CD4+ T cells from healthy donors, Susac syndrome patients and multiple sclerosis patients were profiled by high-throughput TCR beta sequencing. Multiple sclerosis controls were treatment-naive patients with stable or active relapsing-remitting disease fulfilling revised McDonald criteria. Bulk CD8+ and CD4+ T cells were purified by magnetic negative isolation, while CD8+ TEMRA cells were enriched using FACS. Blood was drawn into EDTA tubes, processed within 24 hours, and PBMCs were isolated by density gradient centrifugation. PBMCs intended for TCR sequencing were frozen in liquid nitrogen and were later thawed in a 37 degrees C water bath. A purity of at least 90% was achieved for sorted or isolated CD4+, CD8+ and CD8+ TEMRA cells.

Cut back by 8 bases and 8 bases, the V and J ends lie 19 bases apart. From the cysteine through the phenylalanine, the CDR3 covers 14 amino acids. The entry retains the CDR3 DNA only, 42 bases that are in frame from base 1. CDR1 and CDR2 were assigned from the germline V gene as MNHEY and SVGAGI. This entry is derived from a study of CD8 T cells in Susac syndrome (dated by TCRdb to about 2019). Background on the whole study: Whether CD8+ T cell activation and differentiation in Susac syndrome was antigen driven was tested using repertoire sequencing. The clonality of the CD8+ T cell repertoire was compared across approximately 11 healthy donors, around 14 Susac syndrome patients and under 19 multiple sclerosis patients.

RNA was extracted with the RNeasy kit and roughly 0.45 to 1 ug was reverse transcribed using random hexamers. TCR beta CDR3 regions were amplified with the immunoSEQ multiplex PCR assay covering 54 Vbeta and 13 Jbeta segments. Bias from PCR amplification was corrected by using a synthetic template baseline for primer optimization and for computational correction. As for how the authors treated the data: Reads were annotated to V, D and J genes according to IMGT and were analyzed with immunoSEQ Analyzer, with only productive sequences retained. To calculate clonality, Shannon entropy was normalized by log2 of the number of productive unique sequences and then subtracted from one. Public and private clones were assessed among the 100 most prevalent clones of each patient and control. Clones were defined as Susac-specific if absent from the healthy and MS cohorts, from around 1,100 published viral clones and from other ImmuneACCESS disease sequences. TCRdb reprocessing: public reads trimmed at Q25 with fastp, clones called with MiXCR, in-frame beta chains kept. Rows with one shared CDR3 protein collapse into an entry with the most common genes and DNA. It is TCRdb's table, rather than the study itself, that gives the V and J calls and clone size. For this sample there are approximately 220,000 distinct CDR3 sequences; roughly 90% appear just once. The ten largest clones capture about 0.12% of the sample.

Overall study results and their limits: The number of individuals in the TCR sequencing and HLA analysis was recognized as being relatively small.

The rearranged segments are TRBV6-5 and TRBJ2-1; the D region may be TRBD1 or TRBD2, each matching 5 bases equally. The sequenced material came from CD8+ T cells from PBMCs. This clonotype originated in a human donor with multiple sclerosis. CDR3 loop: CASLSGAPGDEQFF. The DNA reads TGTGCCAGCCTCTCCGGGGCGCCGGGTGATGAGCAGTTCTTC.